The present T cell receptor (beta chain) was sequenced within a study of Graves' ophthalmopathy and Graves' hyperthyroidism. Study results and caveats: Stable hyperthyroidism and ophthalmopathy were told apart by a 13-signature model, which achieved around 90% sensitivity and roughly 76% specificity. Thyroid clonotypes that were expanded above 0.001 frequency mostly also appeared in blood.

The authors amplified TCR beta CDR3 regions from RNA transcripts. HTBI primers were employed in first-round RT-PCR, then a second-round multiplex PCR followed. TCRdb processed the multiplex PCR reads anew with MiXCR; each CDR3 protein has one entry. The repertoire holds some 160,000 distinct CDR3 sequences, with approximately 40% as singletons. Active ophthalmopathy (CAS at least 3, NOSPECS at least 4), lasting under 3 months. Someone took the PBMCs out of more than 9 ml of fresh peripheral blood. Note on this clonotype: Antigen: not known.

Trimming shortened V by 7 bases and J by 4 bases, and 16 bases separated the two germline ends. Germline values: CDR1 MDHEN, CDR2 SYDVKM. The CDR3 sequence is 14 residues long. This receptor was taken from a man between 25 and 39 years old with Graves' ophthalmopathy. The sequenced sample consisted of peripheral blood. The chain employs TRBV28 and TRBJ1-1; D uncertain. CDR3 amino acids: CASNPWALGTEAFF. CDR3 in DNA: TGTGCCAGCAACCCGTGGGCATTGGGCACTGAAGCTTTCTTT.